This record concerns one T cell receptor (beta chain) sequence. Amplification used 60 Vbeta primers and 13 Jbeta primers. The assay was immunoSEQ multiplex PCR, and TCRdb's table has in-frame clones only and misses some. The sample gives approximately 190,000 clones, 82% of which show up once; 5.5% to 7.5% is in the top ten. The sample belongs to a study of cytomegalovirus exposure and HLA in healthy donors. Trimming took off 7 bases at V and 1 base at J, with 7 bases between the two ends. CDR3 length: 13 amino acids. From germline, CDR1 is SNHLY and CDR2 FYNNEI. The V and J genes are TRBV2 and TRBJ2-2; D unclear. Sequenced input: PBMCs. The source of this sequence is a woman aged 50 to 65 in good health and CMV-seropositive. The CDR3 sequence is CASTPGNTGELFF. In DNA, the CDR3 is TGTGCCAGCACCCCCGGGAACACCGGGGAGCTGTTTTTT.